The clone carrying this TCR beta chain appeared a few times. What it recognizes is unknown. This CDR3 spans 14 amino acids. Germline CDR1 LGHNA, CDR2 YSLEER. V lost 1 base to trimming and J lost 7 bases, with 11 bases between them. This record belongs to a study of T cells after yellow fever vaccination. TCRdb used MiXCR to reprocess the 5' RACE reads, holding one entry per CDR3 protein. The table records about 500,000 distinct CDR3 sequences, around a sixth of them present only once. Study-wide results and caveats: It was the secondary response that reached its peak faster, day 5 versus 15, but it was weaker. A small share of clonotypes appeared in both CD4 and CD8 compartments.

This receptor was taken from a man aged 18 to 35 who received the YFV17D yellow fever vaccine. The J gene is TRBJ2-1, the V gene TRBV4-3; D is unresolved. The sample here was PBMCs, taken roughly 5 days after the first yellow fever vaccination. The CDR3 protein is CASSQVGSRNEQFF. CDR3 coding DNA: TGCGCCAGCAGCCAAGTAGGCTCACGTAATGAGCAGTTCTTC.